Described below is a single T cell receptor beta chain sequence and its context. This specimen comes from a study of response to subunit inactivated influenza vaccine. TCRdb re-derived calls from the RT-PCR reads in MiXCR, one entry per CDR3 protein. The sample contains just under 550,000 distinct CDR3 sequences, roughly 25% of which appear only once. The CDR3 covers 15 residues. V lost 1 base to trimming and J lost 8 bases, with 12 bases between them. These same data were also listed under a study on T cells expressing NK-cell markers. That paper adds: In generating TCR beta cDNA, 5'RACE template switching with UMIs was used. Several experiments employed an anti-gamma-delta TCR antibody to confine sorting to alpha-beta TCR T cells. There were several donors in whom these clonotypes also led the CD3+CD56-NKG2C+ fraction. HCMV specificity was not established for the expanded NKG2C+ T cell clones.

V gene TRBV12-3 or TRBV12-4 combines with J gene TRBJ1-6, with a tentative D call TRBD1 (6 bases). This clonotype originated in a man aged 45-65 years who received an inactivated influenza vaccine. The material was CD4+ T cells sorted from PBMCs, obtained 12 days after vaccination. CDR3 sequence: CASSLGAGVDSPLHF. The CDR3 nucleotides are TGTGCCAGCAGTTTAGGGGCAGGGGTTGATTCACCCCTCCACTTT.